This is a list of T cell receptor beta chains from one sample in a study of blood T cell repertoires in COVID-19. Generated by immunoSEQ multiplex PCR, the TCRdb table keeps only in-frame clones and is missing some. The data contain 200,000 to 250,000 clones, about 90% of them singletons. Material: peripheral blood. Source of these receptors: a man between 60 and 70 years old with COVID-19, enrolled during active disease. CDR3s include the opening cysteine and the closing phenylalanine or tryptophan. D genes are given only for firm matches. Part of the rows lack a size; the others show once, few, many or a class for expanded clones.

D gene	V gene	clone size	J gene	CDR3 DNA	CDR3 protein
TRBD1	TRBV18	NA	TRBJ1-3	TGTGCCAGCTCACCGAGGACAGGGGGCGGAAACACCATATATTTT	CASSPRTGGGNTIYF
TRBD2	TRBV10-3	NA	TRBJ2-5	TGTGCCACTATGACTAGCGGGTTACTACAAGAGACCCAGTACTTC	CATMTSGLLQETQYF
TRBD2	TRBV12-5	NA	TRBJ2-3	TGTGCTAGTGGTTTGGGCCTCGGGACTAGCATCGATACGCAGTATTTT	CASGLGLGTSIDTQYF
NA	TRBV2	NA	TRBJ1-3	TGTGCCAGCAGACAGACAGTCTCTGGAAACACCATATATTTT	CASRQTVSGNTIYF
NA	TRBV6-6	NA	TRBJ1-1	TGTGCCAGCAGTTACCCGCCTGGGGGGACTGAAGCTTTCTTT	CASSYPPGGTEAFF
NA	TRBV7-9	NA	TRBJ1-2	TGTGCCAGCAGCCCCCGGAGCATGGCAGGGCGCGGCTACACCTTC	CASSPRSMAGRGYTF
TRBD1	TRBV11-2	NA	TRBJ2-6	TGTGCCAGCAGCTTAGTCGCAGGGGGCTTTTCTGGGGCCAACGTCCTGACTTTC	CASSLVAGGFSGANVLTF
NA	TRBV2	NA	TRBJ1-1	TGTGCCAGCAGTGTCGCAGGGGTAGTGGGTGGTGGGAACACTGAAGCTTTCTTT	CASSVAGVVGGGNTEAFF
NA	TRBV4-2	NA	TRBJ2-7	TGTGCCAGCAGCCAAGATTCAGGACTTACCGCTTTACGAGGGCAGTACTTC	CASSQDSGLTALRGQYF
TRBD1	TRBV6-5	NA	TRBJ2-4	TGTGCCAGCAGCGGGGACAGGGGGTATCAAAACATTCAGTACTTC	CASSGDRGYQNIQYF
NA	TRBV19	NA	TRBJ1-4	TGTGCCAGTAGTATAGGAGGGAAAGGCGGAGAGAAACTGTTTTTT	CASSIGGKGGEKLFF
TRBD1	TRBV5-4	NA	TRBJ1-2	TGTGCCAGCAGCTTACAGGGGCGGTTGGGCTATGGCTACACCTTC	CASSLQGRLGYGYTF
NA	TRBV4-1	NA	TRBJ2-7	TGCGCCAGCAGCCAACAGTCGTATCGGGGTGGTATGTTGTCCTACGAGCAGTACTTC	CASSQQSYRGGMLSYEQYF
TRBD1	TRBV6-2/TRBV6-3	NA	TRBJ2-7	TGTGCCAGCAGTTGGGGACAGGGAGGATACGAGCAGTACTTC	CASSWGQGGYEQYF
NA	TRBV11-1	NA	TRBJ2-7	TGTGCCAGCAGCAGAGGGGGATTCTACGAGCAGTACTTC	CASSRGGFYEQYF
TRBD1	TRBV5-4	NA	TRBJ1-1	TGTGCCAGCAGGTCGGACAGGGGGCGGATTCCCCAGAACACTGAAGCTTTCTTT	CASRSDRGRIPQNTEAFF
TRBD2	TRBV5-1	NA	TRBJ2-7	TGCGCCACCCGGAACGGACTAGGCACCTACGAGCAGTACTTC	CATRNGLGTYEQYF
TRBD1	TRBV20-1	NA	TRBJ1-2	TGCAGTGCTAGTGGGACAGGAGGGATTACTAACTATGGCTACACCTTC	CSASGTGGITNYGYTF
TRBD1	TRBV3-1/TRBV3-2	NA	TRBJ1-2	TGTGCCAGCAGCCTCCAAGGCAGGGGGCGGCATGGCTACACCTTC	CASSLQGRGRHGYTF
TRBD1	TRBV5-4	few	TRBJ1-1	TGTGCCAGCAGCTCCGGGACAGGGGAAATCGGAGCTTTCTTT	CASSSGTGEIGAFF
TRBD2	TRBV7-3	NA	TRBJ2-7	TGTGCCAGCAGCCCAGGACTAGCGGCACTCTACGAGCAGTACTTC	CASSPGLAALYEQYF
TRBD1	TRBV12-5	NA	TRBJ2-4	TGTGCTAGTGGTCATGGACAGGGTAAAAACATTCAGTACTTC	CASGHGQGKNIQYF
NA	TRBV2	once	TRBJ2-2	TGTGCCAGCAGTGAAGGGCCGACCGGGGAGCTGTTTTTT	CASSEGPTGELFF
TRBD2	TRBV4-1	NA	TRBJ2-2	TGCGCCAGCAGCCAAGAGGGACTAGCGGCGAACACCGGGGAGCTGTTTTTT	CASSQEGLAANTGELFF
TRBD2	TRBV18	once	TRBJ2-4	TGTGCCAGCTCACCGGGACTAGCGGGAGGAAACATTCAGTACTTC	CASSPGLAGGNIQYF
TRBD1	TRBV6-1	NA	TRBJ2-7	TGTGCCAGCAGTGAAGCGCGAGGGACAGGGGGCTACGAGCAGTACTTC	CASSEARGTGGYEQYF
NA	TRBV28	NA	TRBJ2-7	TGTGCCAGCAGTTCCGGAGGTCGCGAGCAGTACTTC	CASSSGGREQYF
TRBD1	TRBV28	NA	TRBJ1-2	TGTGCCAGCAGTTTCGGGACAGACGCATCCTATGGCTACACCTTC	CASSFGTDASYGYTF
NA	TRBV3-1/TRBV3-2	NA	TRBJ1-3	TGTGCCAGCAGCCAAGGGATGACGGGGAGACCGGGAAACACCATATATTTT	CASSQGMTGRPGNTIYF
TRBD1	TRBV12-3/TRBV12-4	NA	TRBJ1-2	TGTGCCAGCAGCCTACAGGGGGGGTATGGCTACACCTTC	CASSLQGGYGYTF
TRBD2	TRBV19	NA	TRBJ2-2	TGTGCCAGTAGTCCACGAGGACTAGCGGGAGAGGTCGGGGAGCTGTTTTTT	CASSPRGLAGEVGELFF
NA	TRBV12-3/TRBV12-4	NA	TRBJ1-5	TGTGCCAGCAGTCTTTCAGGGGCGCAGCCCCAGCATTTT	CASSLSGAQPQHF
NA	TRBV20-1	NA	TRBJ1-1	TGCAGTGCTAGTGAAGGGGCCACTGAAGCTTTCTTT	CSASEGATEAFF
TRBD1	TRBV11-2	NA	TRBJ1-1	TGTGCCAGCAGAGGAGGGGGCTCGGCTTTCTTT	CASRGGGSAFF
NA	TRBV4-1	NA	TRBJ1-2	TGCGCCAGCAGCCAAGCAGACGGGACATACTATGGCTACACCTTC	CASSQADGTYYGYTF
NA	TRBV30	NA	TRBJ2-2	TGTGCCTGGAGTGTACAGATAAACACCGGGGAGCTGTTTTTT	CAWSVQINTGELFF
TRBD2	TRBV6-5	NA	TRBJ2-5	TGTGCCAGCAGCCCGCTAGCGGGGGGGCAAGAGACCCAGTACTTC	CASSPLAGGQETQYF
TRBD2	TRBV5-1	NA	TRBJ2-1	TGCGCCAGCAGCTTGGTTGTTGTTAGCGGGGGGCCGGAAAGATACAATGAGCAGTTCTTC	CASSLVVVSGGPERYNEQFF
NA	TRBV20-1	NA	TRBJ1-5	TGCAGTGCTAGTGGCGAGGGGGGGGCGAATCGGTTTCAGCCCCAGCATTTT	CSASGEGGANRFQPQHF
NA	TRBV7-9	few	TRBJ1-6	TGTGCCAGCAGCTTGAGGGCTAATTCACCCCTCCACTTT	CASSLRANSPLHF
NA	TRBV2	NA	TRBJ1-1	TGTGCCAGCAGTGATAGACAGACGAACACTGAAGCTTTCTTT	CASSDRQTNTEAFF
NA	TRBV28	NA	TRBJ2-2	TGTGCCAGCAGTCTCTTCTCCGGGGAGCTGTTTTTT	CASSLFSGELFF
TRBD1	TRBV19	NA	TRBJ1-5	TGTGCCAGTAGTACCCTTGACAGGGGGCGAAGTCAGCCCCAGCATTTT	CASSTLDRGRSQPQHF
NA	TRBV5-1	NA	TRBJ1-2	TGCGCCAGCAGCCCCGTAGGGGGATGGGATTATGGCTACACCTTC	CASSPVGGWDYGYTF
NA	TRBV5-5	NA	TRBJ1-1	TGTGCCAGCAGCCGGGAAAGCCAGTTTTCTGAAGCTTTCTTT	CASSRESQFSEAFF
NA	TRBV5-6	NA	TRBJ1-2	TGTGCCAGCAACCTCAGAACAGGGTACAGTGGCTACACCTTC	CASNLRTGYSGYTF